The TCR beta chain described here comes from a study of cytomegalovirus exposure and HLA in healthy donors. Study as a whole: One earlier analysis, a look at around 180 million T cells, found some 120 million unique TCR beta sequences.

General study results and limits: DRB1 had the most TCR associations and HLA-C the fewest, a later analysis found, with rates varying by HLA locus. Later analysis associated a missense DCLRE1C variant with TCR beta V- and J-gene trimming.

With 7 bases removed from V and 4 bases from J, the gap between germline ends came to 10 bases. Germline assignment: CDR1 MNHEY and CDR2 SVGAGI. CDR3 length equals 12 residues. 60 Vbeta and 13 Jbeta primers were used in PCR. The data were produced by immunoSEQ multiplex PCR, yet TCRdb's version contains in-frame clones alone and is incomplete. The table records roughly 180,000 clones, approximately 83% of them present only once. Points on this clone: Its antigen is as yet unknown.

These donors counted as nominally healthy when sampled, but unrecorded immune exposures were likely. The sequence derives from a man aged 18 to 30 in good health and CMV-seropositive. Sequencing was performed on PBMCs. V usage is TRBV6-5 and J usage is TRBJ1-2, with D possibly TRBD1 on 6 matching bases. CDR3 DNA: TGTGCCAGCAAGGGGGGGATCTATGGCTACACCTTC. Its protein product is CASKGGIYGYTF.